This TCR beta chain was found in a study of cytomegalovirus exposure and HLA in healthy donors. Looking at the study overall: Unique TCRs numbering approximately 80 million, obtained from HLA-typed donors, made up an early data release.

The PCR was carried out with 60 Vbeta primers and 13 Jbeta primers. The authors' processing: A follow-up analysis tallied tens of millions of unique TCR beta chains, roughly 11 million shared. Method: immunoSEQ multiplex PCR; TCRdb's copy keeps in-frame clones and lacks some. That table is the source of V, J and clone size, and D and trimming were worked out from the DNA. The sample has just under 150,000 clones, 80% seen once. Germline loops: CDR1 MNHEY, CDR2 SMNVEV (reference sequence). The CDR3 extends over 16 amino acids. V dropped 8 bases and J dropped 8; count of bases not matched to a gene: 12.

The specimen sequenced was PBMCs. This clonotype was sampled from a woman aged 25 to 39 in good health and CMV-seronegative. The J gene is TRBJ2-1, the V gene TRBV27; 13 bases map to TRBD2. The CDR3 DNA follows: TGTGCCAGCGACCGGACTAGCGGGAGAAGGCCTCATGAGCAGTTCTTC. It translates to CASDRTSGRRPHEQFF.